There are a few counts of the clone carrying this T cell receptor (beta chain). Every TCR cDNA molecule bore its own unique molecular identifier. One entry per CDR3 protein, called by TCRdb with MiXCR from the 5' RACE reads. The table shows roughly 75,000 distinct CDR3 sequences, with 10% to 15% occurring only once. This entry comes from a study of spatial heterogeneity in lung cancer. As to time point: sample taken at primary tumor resection. Researchers sequenced whole RNA taken from tumor, nontumor lung or frozen PBMC without sorting. Sample: PBMCs, taken at surgery. This TCR came from a male donor with early-stage non-small cell lung cancer.

The CDR3 DNA reads TGTGCCAGCAGCGTAGTAGAGAGAAGGGATACGCAGTATTTT. Its protein is CASSVVERRDTQYF. This chain uses TRBV9 with TRBJ2-3, with D unclear. CDR3 size: 14 residues. The V end was cut by 0 bases, the J end by 6 bases, with 11 bases between. Germline V lookup: CDR1 SGDLS, CDR2 YYNGEE. The full variable domain, in which reference TRBV9 and TRBJ2-3 provide the parts outside the CDR3, is DSGVTQTPKHLITATGQRVTLRCSPRSGDLSVYWYQQSLDQGLQFLIQYYNGEERAKGNILERFSAQQFPDLHSELNLSSLELGDSALYFCASSVVERRDTQYFGPGTRLTVL.